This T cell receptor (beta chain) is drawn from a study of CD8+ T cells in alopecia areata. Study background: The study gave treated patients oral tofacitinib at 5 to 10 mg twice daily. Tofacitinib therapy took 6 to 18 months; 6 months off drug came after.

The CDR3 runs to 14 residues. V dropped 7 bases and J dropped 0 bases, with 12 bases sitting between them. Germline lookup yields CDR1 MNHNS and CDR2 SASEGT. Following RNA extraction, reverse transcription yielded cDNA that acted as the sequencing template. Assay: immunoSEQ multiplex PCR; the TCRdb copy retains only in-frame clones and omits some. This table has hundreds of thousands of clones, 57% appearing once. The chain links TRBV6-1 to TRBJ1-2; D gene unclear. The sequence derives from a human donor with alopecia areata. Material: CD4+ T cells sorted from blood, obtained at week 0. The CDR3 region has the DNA TGTGCCAGCACCCGAGGAGCTACTAACTATGGCTACACCTTC. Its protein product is CASTRGATNYGYTF.